This record covers a single T cell receptor (beta chain). The target antigen is unknown. The data stem from a study of T cell responses to AZD1222 COVID-19 vaccine. General study results and limits: Nearly half of the spike-specific TCRs reportedly recognize variant regions that carry no mutations. It was only six AZD1222 recipients who were seropositive at baseline. Repertoire sampling happened only post peak T cell response. Spike was spanned by vaccine-associated CD4 TCRs, with dominance at 160-218 and 743-854.

Germline CDR1 LGHNA, CDR2 YSLEER. The CDR3 has 15 amino acids. V lost 5 bases and J lost 8, with 18 bases in between. This table comes from immunoSEQ multiplex PCR, and its TCRdb copy is limited to in-frame clones, with some not included. The table shows tens of thousands of clones, with about 90% occurring only once. The receptor was isolated from an adult in good health. The sample consisted of peripheral blood, taken on day 0 of MenACWY control vaccination. The chain recombines TRBV4-3 with TRBJ2-2; D ambiguous. The CDR3 here is CASSEARRVAGELFF. DNA of the CDR3: TGCGCCAGCAGCGAAGCACGACGGGTGGCAGGGGAGCTGTTTTTT.